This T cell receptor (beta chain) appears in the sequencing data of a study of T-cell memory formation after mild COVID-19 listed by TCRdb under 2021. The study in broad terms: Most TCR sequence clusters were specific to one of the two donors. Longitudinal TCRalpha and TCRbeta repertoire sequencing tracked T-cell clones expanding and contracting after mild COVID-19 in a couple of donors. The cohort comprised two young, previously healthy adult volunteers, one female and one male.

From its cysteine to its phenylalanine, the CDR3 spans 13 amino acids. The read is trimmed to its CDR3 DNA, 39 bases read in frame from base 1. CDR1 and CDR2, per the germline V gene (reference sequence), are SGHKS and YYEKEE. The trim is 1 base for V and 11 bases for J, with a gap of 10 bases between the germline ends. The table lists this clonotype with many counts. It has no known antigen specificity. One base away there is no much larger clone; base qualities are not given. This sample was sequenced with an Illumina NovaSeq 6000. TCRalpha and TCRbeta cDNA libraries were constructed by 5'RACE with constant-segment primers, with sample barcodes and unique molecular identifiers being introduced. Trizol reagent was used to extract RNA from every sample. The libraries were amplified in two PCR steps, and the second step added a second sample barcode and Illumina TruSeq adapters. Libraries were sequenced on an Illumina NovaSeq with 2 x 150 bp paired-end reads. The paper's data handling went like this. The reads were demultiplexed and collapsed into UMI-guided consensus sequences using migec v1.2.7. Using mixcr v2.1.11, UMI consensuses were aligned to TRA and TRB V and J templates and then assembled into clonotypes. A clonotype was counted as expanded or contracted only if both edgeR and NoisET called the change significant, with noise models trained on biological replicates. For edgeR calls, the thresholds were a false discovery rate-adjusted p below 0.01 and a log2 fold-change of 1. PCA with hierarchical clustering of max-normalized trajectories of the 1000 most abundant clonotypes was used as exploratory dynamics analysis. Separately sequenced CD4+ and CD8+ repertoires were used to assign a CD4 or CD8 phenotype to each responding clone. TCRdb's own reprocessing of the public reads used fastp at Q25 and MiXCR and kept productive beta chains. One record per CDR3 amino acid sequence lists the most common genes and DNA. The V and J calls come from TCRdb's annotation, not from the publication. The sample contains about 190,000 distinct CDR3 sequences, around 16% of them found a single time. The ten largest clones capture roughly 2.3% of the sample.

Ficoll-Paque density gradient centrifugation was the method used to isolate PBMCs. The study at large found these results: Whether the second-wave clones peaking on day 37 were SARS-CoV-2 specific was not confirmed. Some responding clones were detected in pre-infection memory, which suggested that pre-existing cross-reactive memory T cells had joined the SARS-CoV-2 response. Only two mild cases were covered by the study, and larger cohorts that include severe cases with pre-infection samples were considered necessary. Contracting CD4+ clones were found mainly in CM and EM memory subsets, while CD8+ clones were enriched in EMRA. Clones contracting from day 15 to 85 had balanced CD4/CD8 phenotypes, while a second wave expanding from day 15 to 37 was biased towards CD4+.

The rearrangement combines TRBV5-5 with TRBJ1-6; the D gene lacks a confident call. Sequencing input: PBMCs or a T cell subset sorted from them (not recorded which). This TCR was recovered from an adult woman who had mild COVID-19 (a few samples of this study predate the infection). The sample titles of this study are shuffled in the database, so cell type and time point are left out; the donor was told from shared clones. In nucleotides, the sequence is TGTGCCAGCAGCTTGACGGGGATGCCACCCCTCCACTTT. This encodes CASSLTGMPPLHF.